The clone carrying this T cell receptor (beta chain) was observed once. The data belong to a study of blood T cell repertoires in COVID-19. The assay was immunoSEQ multiplex PCR, and TCRdb's table has in-frame clones only and misses some. The sample comprises around 250,000 clones, 86% of which are singletons, and 5.5% to 6.5% rests with the top ten. J lost 1 base, V lost 1 base, and 8 bases had no gene match. The CDR3 has 17 residues. Germline V gene lookup returns CDR1 LNHDA and CDR2 SQIVND (reference sequence). The chain couples TRBV19 to TRBJ2-3; 7 bases match TRBD1. Sequenced input: peripheral blood. The source of this sequence is a woman of 80 years or more with COVID-19, enrolled during active disease. CDR3 loop: CASSIGKGASGTDTQYF. DNA for the CDR3: TGTGCCAGTAGTATAGGGAAGGGGGCATCGGGCACAGATACGCAGTATTTT.